These 18 T cell receptor beta chains were sequenced from one sample in a study of T cells in Graves' hyperthyroidism and ophthalmopathy. RNA transcripts were the template for amplifying TCR beta CDR3 regions. HTBI primers were used for first-round RT-PCR of the TCR CDR3. In TCRdb, the multiplex PCR reads were re-called with MiXCR into one record per CDR3 protein. The sample yields over 45,000 distinct CDR3 sequences, around 48% seen once. Sequencing used blood. The receptors were sampled from a woman in her 50s with Graves' ophthalmopathy.

This clonotype was recorded many times. The V call is TRBV9, the J call TRBJ2-5, with D tentatively TRBD2 (7 bases). This CDR3 spans 16 amino acids. CDR1 is SGDLS and CDR2 is YYNGEE in the germline V gene. Between the trimmed V and J ends, which lost 0 bases and 4 bases, there was a span of 16 bases. In DNA form, the CDR3 reads TGTGCCAGCAGCGTAGAGGCTCGAAGGGGGGGAGAGACCCAGTACTTC. Translating gives CASSVEARRGGETQYF.

Remarks on this clonotype: Compared with germline, one end of the junction differs, possibly owing to a read error. The chain couples TRBV20-1 to TRBJ1-1; D possibly corresponds to TRBD1 (5 bases). Germline V gives CDR1 DFQATT, CDR2 SNEGSKA (reference sequence). The CDR3 is 14 residues long. The CDR3 region has the DNA TGCAGTGCCAGGGTGGCAGGGTTGAACACTGAAGCTTGCTTT. Translated, it gives CSARVAGLNTEACF.

This chain joins TRBV5-1 and TRBJ2-3; D may match TRBD1 or TRBD2 (7 bases each). Germline CDR1 SGHRS, CDR2 YFSETQ. Trimming took 5 bases from V and 1 from J, leaving 17 bases between them. The CDR3 covers 16 residues. The CDR3 nucleotides read TGCGCCAGCAGACGGGGACAGCTAGCGGGCACAGATACGCAGTATTTT. The encoded protein is CASRRGQLAGTDTQYF.

The chain carries TRBV20-1 and TRBJ2-1; 8 bases map to TRBD2. Germline assignment: CDR1 DFQATT and CDR2 SNEGSKA (reference sequence). V gave up 3 bases and J gave up 8 bases; unmatched junction bases: 3. CDR3 length: 12 amino acids. Written as DNA, the CDR3 is TGCAGTGCTAGCGGGGGGGCCGATGAGCAGTTCTTC. Its translation is CSASGGADEQFF.

With respect to this clonotype: Germline and junction disagree at one end, which may indicate a read error. The chain has TRBV7-9 and TRBJ2-1; the match to TRBD2 covers 7 bases. Germline CDR1 reads SEHNR; CDR2 reads FQNEAQ (reference sequence). The CDR3 loop spans 15 amino acids. This CDR3 reads CVSRNLAVTYSEQFF. Written as DNA, the CDR3 is TGTGTCAGCAGGAATCTAGCGGTTACCTACAGTGAGCAGTTCTTC.

J is TRBJ2-1 and V is TRBV7-2; TRBD2 agrees at 9 bases. The CDR3 extends over 18 amino acids. The germline V gene encodes CDR1 SGHTA and CDR2 FQGNSA. V trimming: 5 bases; J trimming: 7 bases; junction bases outside the gene matches: 18. The CDR3 DNA reads TGTGCCAGCAGCCCAAACCCCAACCCGGGGACTAGCATAAATGAGCAGTTCTTC. It is translated as CASSPNPNPGTSINEQFF.

The chain joins TRBV7-2 to TRBJ2-2, with 7 bases matching TRBD2. The CDR3 has 16 residues. The trim removed 1 base at V and 5 bases at J, leaving 7 bases unmatched. Germline V CDR1 and CDR2: SGHTA, FQGNSA. DNA of the CDR3: TGTGCCAGCAGCTTAGGGTCGGGAGGTGGGACCGGGGAGCTGTTTTTT. It yields the protein CASSLGSGGGTGELFF.

Many counts were recorded for this clonotype. V is TRBV11-2 and J is TRBJ1-1, with TRBD1 matching over 10 bases. The germline gives CDR1 SGHAT, CDR2 FQNNGV. This CDR3 region has 14 residues. V lost 3 bases, J lost 4 bases, and 2 bases stayed unmatched. CDR3 amino acids: CASSLGQGSTEAFF. The CDR3 DNA is TGTGCCAGCAGCTTGGGACAGGGGAGCACTGAAGCTTTCTTT.

This clonotype has at least ten counts. The chain employs TRBV5-1 and TRBJ2-1, with 7 bases identical to TRBD1. With V trimmed by 1 base and J by 5 bases, 6 bases remained unmatched. This CDR3 has 15 residues. Germline loops: CDR1 SGHRS, CDR2 YFSETQ. CDR3 in amino acids: CASSLSGDSDNEQFF. CDR3 coding DNA: TGCGCCAGCAGCTTGTCAGGGGACAGCGACAATGAGCAGTTCTTC. Drawing the rest from reference TRBV5-1 and TRBJ2-1, the complete variable domain is KAGVTQTPRYLIKTRGQQVTLSCSPISGHRSVSWYQQTPGQGLQFLFEYFSETQRNKGNFPGRFSGRQFSNSRSEMNVSTLELGDSALYLCASSLSGDSDNEQFFGPGTRLTVL.

The V call is TRBV6-1, the J call TRBJ1-1, with D maybe TRBD1 (6 bases). V lost 6 bases to trimming and J lost 4 bases, with 12 bases between them. The CDR3 runs to 13 residues. CDR1 MNHNS and CDR2 SASEGT come from the germline V gene. CDR3 DNA: TGTGCCAGCAGGGGGGCAGAAGGCACTGAAGCTTTCTTT. Translating gives CASRGAEGTEAFF.

The chain is built from TRBV4-1 and TRBJ2-7, with 10 bases matching TRBD2. The CDR3 consists of 15 residues. Germline V lookup: CDR1 MGHRA, CDR2 YSYEKL. The V segment lost 2 bases and the J segment 2 bases; nucleotides outside the gene matches: 3. CDR3 in amino acids: CASSQLAGDAYEQYF. DNA for the CDR3: TGCGCCAGCAGCCAACTAGCGGGGGACGCCTACGAGCAGTACTTC.

Worth noting for this clonotype: The junction differs from germline at one of its ends, possibly a read error. This chain uses TRBV19 with TRBJ1-1; D possibly corresponds to TRBD1 (6 bases). This CDR3 has 12 residues. The germline gives CDR1 LNHDA, CDR2 SQIVND (reference sequence). The CDR3 nucleotides read TGTGCCGGTAGTCCCAGGACAGTGGAAGCTTTCTTT. It encodes CAGSPRTVEAFF.

The chain employs TRBV2 and TRBJ1-2; D is possibly TRBD1 (6 bases). The length of the CDR3 is 13 residues. The germline CDR1 and CDR2 sequences are SNHLY and FYNNEI. V was shortened by 4 bases and J by 7 bases, with 13 bases between the two germline ends. CDR3 loop: CASSGGGLGGYTF. CDR3 sequence (DNA): TGTGCCAGCAGTGGGGGGGGGCTGGGTGGCTACACCTTC. The variable domain in full, completed from reference TRBV2 and TRBJ1-2, reads EPEVTQTPSHQVTQMGQEVILRCVPISNHLYFYWYRQILGQKVEFLVSFYNNEISEKSEIFDDQFSVERPDGSNFTLKIRSTKLEDSAMYFCASSGGGLGGYTFGSGTRLTVV.

To note about this clonotype: Without the conserved terminal phenylalanine or tryptophan, this CDR3 likely stems from a read error. Because the CDR3's place on the DNA is in doubt, the DNA is left out and the CDR3 is given as listed by TCRdb. The chain employs TRBV12-3 or TRBV12-4 and TRBJ2-3; the listed D gene, TRBD1, was not tested against the DNA. The CDR3 spans 14 residues, counting both ends. CDR3 residues: CASSGTGGTDTRYV.

This clonotype occurred many times. The rearrangement joins TRBV7-8 to TRBJ2-7; possible D gene TRBD2, 5 bases. The V end lost 5 bases, the J end lost 3 bases, and 11 bases lay between the germline ends. CDR1 is SGHVS and CDR2 is FQNEAQ in the germline V gene. CDR3 length: 13 residues. The CDR3 sequence: CASSPGLLYEQYF. In DNA, the CDR3 is TGTGCCAGCAGCCCCGGACTCCTCTACGAGCAGTACTTC.

At least ten counts were recorded for this clonotype. CDR3 sequence: CASSLGSAFNEQFF. Written as DNA, the CDR3 is TGCGCCAGCAGCCTGGGTTCCGCATTTAATGAGCAGTTCTTC. V gene TRBV5-1 combines with J gene TRBJ2-1; the D is unclear. Germline CDR1 is SGHRS and CDR2 is YFSETQ. The CDR3 is 14 amino acids. V was clipped by 4 bases and J by 7 bases, with 15 bases between them.

This chain links TRBV2 with TRBJ2-7; D assignment may be TRBD1 or TRBD2 (5 bases each). The CDR3 sequence is 16 residues long. Trimming pared 4 bases from V and 3 bases from J, leaving 19 bases between. Germline V lookup: CDR1 SNHLY, CDR2 FYNNEI. CDR3 DNA sequence: TGTGCCAGCAGTGTTGAGTTCGGGGCGGGCCGCTACGAGCAGTACTTC. It is translated as CASSVEFGAGRYEQYF.

At least ten counts were recorded for this clonotype. The chain is built from TRBV7-9 and TRBJ1-3; D uncertain. The CDR3 covers 12 residues. Trimming removed 2 bases from V and 3 bases from J, with 2 bases in between. Germline CDR1 is SEHNR and CDR2 is FQNEAQ (reference sequence). DNA of the CDR3: TGTGCCAGCAGCTTACTTGGAAACACCATATATTTT. It codes for CASSLLGNTIYF.